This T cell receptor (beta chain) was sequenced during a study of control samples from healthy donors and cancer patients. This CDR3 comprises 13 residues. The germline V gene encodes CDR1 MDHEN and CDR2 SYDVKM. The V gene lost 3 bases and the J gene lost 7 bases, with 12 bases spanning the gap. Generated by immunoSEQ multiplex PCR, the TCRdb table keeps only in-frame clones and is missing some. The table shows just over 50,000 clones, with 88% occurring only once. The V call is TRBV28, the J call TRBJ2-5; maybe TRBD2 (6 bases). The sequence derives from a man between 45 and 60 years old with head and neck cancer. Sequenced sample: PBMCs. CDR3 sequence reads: CASSFEEGGTQYF. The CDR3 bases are TGTGCCAGCAGTTTCGAGGAGGGAGGGACCCAGTACTTC.